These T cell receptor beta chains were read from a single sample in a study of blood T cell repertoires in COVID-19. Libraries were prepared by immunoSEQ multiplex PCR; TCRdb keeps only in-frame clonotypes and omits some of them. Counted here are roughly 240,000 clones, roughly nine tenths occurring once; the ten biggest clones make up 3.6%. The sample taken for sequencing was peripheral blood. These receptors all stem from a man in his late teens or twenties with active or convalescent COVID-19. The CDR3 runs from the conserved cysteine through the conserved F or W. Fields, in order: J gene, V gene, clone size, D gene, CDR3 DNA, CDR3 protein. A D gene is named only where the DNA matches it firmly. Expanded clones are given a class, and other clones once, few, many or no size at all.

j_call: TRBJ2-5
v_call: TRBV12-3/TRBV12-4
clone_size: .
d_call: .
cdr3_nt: TGTGCCAGCAGTTTTGTCATCGAGACCCAGTACTTC
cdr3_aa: CASSFVIETQYF

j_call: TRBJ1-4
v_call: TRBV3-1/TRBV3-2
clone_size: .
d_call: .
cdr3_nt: TGTGCCAGCAGCCAAGTCTTAGGCAGGACAAGGGAAAAACTGTTTTTT
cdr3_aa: CASSQVLGRTREKLFF

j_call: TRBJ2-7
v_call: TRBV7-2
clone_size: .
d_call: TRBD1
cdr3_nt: TGTGCCAGCAGCCGGGGACAGGGGCGGTACGAGCAGTACTTC
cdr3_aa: CASSRGQGRYEQYF

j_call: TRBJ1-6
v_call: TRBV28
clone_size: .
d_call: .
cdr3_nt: TGTGCCAGCAGCCCGGGAGGGAGCTCCTATAATTCACCCCTCCACTTT
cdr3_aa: CASSPGGSSYNSPLHF

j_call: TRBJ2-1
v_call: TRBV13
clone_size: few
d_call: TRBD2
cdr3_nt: TGTGCCAGCAGCAGCCTAGCGGGGGGGCGAAATGAGCAGTTCTTC
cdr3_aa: CASSSLAGGRNEQFF

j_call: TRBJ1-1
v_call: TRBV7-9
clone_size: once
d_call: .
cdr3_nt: TGTGCCAGCAGCTACCCCCAGTCGAAGTTCCGTGCTTTCTTT
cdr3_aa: CASSYPQSKFRAFF

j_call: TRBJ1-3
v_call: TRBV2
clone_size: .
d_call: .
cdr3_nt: TGTGCCAGCAGCGTACAACCATTGGGAGACACCATATATTTT
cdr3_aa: CASSVQPLGDTIYF

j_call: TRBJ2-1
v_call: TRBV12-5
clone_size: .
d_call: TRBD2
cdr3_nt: TGTGCTAGTGGCCTTAGCGGGACCTACAATGAGCAGTTCTTC
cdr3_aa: CASGLSGTYNEQFF

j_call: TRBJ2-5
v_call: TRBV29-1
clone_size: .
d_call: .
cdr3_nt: TGCAGCTCTCGGCGGGGCCAAGAGACCCAGTACTTC
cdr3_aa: CSSRRGQETQYF

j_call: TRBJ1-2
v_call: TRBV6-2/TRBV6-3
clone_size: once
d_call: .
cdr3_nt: TGTGCCAGCAGTGGGGCAGGGCATGGCTACACCTTC
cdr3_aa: CASSGAGHGYTF

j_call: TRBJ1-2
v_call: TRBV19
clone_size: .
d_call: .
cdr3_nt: TGTGCCAGTAGTATAACCCGGGACACTGTCGGCTACACCTTC
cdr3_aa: CASSITRDTVGYTF

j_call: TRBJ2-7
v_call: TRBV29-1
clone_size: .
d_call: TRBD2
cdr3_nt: TGCAGCGTCCAATTAGCGGGACTCAGGCCCTACGAGCAGTACTTC
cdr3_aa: CSVQLAGLRPYEQYF

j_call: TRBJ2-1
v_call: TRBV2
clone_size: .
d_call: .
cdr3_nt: TGTGCCAGCAGTGAATATTACAGGGAGGGCAATGAGCAGTTCTTC
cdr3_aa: CASSEYYREGNEQFF

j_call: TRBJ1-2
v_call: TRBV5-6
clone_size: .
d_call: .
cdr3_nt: TGTGCCAGCAGCTTGTCTGGTGGAGGGACCTATGGCTACACCTTC
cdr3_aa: CASSLSGGGTYGYTF

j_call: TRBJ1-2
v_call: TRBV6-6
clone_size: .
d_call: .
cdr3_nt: TGTGCCAGCAGTTACCAGACAGGTAGCGGGACCTACACCTTC
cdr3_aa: CASSYQTGSGTYTF

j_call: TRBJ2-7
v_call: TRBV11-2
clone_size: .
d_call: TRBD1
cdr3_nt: TGTGCCAGCAGCCTAGGACCGGACAGGCGCTACTACGAGCAGTACTTC
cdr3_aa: CASSLGPDRRYYEQYF

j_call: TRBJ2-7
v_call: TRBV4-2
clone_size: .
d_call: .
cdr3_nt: TGTGCCAGCAGCCCCTCGGGGATTGGGAACTACGAGCAGTACTTC
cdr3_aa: CASSPSGIGNYEQYF

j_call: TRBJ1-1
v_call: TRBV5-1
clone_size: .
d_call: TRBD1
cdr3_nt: TGCGCCAGCAGCTTGAGTGGGACAGCTGCTATGAACACTGAAGCTTTCTTT
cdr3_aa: CASSLSGTAAMNTEAFF

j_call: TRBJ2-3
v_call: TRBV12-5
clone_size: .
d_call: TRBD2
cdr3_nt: TGTGCTAGTGGTAAGGGGCTAGCGGACAGCACAGATACGCAGTATTTT
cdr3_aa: CASGKGLADSTDTQYF

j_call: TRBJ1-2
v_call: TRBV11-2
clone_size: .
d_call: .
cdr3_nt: TGTGCCAGCAGGGGTTCAGCCAGATGGGAGGGCTACACCTTC
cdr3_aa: CASRGSARWEGYTF

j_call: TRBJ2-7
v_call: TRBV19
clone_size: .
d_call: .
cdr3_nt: TGTGCCAGTAGTGGGTCGGGGAGCTACGAGCAGTACTTC
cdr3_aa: CASSGSGSYEQYF

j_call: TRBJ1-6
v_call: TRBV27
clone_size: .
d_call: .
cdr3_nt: TGTGCCAGCAGTTACTTATCACCAATTTCCTCACCCCTCCACTTT
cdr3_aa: CASSYLSPISSPLHF

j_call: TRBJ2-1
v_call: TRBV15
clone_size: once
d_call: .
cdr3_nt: TGTGCCACCAGCAGAGGAACCTACAGGGGAGGTAAAGAGAATGAGCAGTTCTTC
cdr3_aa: CATSRGTYRGGKENEQFF

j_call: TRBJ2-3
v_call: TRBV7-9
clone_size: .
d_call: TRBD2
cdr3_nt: TGTGCCAGCAGCTTAGTCGTCGGGGGGAAAACGGATACGCAGTATTTT
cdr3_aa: CASSLVVGGKTDTQYF

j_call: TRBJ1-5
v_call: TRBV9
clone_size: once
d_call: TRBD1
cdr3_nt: TGTGCCAGCAGCGCGACAGGGGCCAATAATCAGCCCCAGCATTTT
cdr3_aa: CASSATGANNQPQHF

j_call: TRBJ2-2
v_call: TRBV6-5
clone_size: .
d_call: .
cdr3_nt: TGTGCCAGCAGGATACAGGGAAATACCGGGGAGCTGTTTTTT
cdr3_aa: CASRIQGNTGELFF

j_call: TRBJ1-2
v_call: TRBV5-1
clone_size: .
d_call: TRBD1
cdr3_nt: TGCGCCAGCAGCCTGGTACGGACAGGTCTTGGCTACACCTTC
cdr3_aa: CASSLVRTGLGYTF

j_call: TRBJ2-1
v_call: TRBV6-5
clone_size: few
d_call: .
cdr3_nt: TGTGCCAGCAGGTGGGCTATGGGTGGTCATGAGCAGTTCTTC
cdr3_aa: CASRWAMGGHEQFF

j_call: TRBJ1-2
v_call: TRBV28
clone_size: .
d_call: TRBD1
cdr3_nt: TGTGCCAGCTGGGGACAGGGGAGGAACGGCTACACCTTC
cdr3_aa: CASWGQGRNGYTF

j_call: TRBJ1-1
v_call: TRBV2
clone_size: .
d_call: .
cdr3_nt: TGTGCCAGCAAGAGGGCGGGATCGATAAATGAAGCTTTCTTT
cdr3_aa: CASKRAGSINEAFF

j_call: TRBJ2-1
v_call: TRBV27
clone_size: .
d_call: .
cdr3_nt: TGTGCCTCCCGCGGGGAAGTTAACAATGAGCAGTTCTTC
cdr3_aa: CASRGEVNNEQFF

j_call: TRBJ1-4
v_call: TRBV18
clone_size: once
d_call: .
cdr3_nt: TGTGCCAGCTCACCCCGACGGGTAGCAACTAATGAAAAACTGTTTTTT
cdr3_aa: CASSPRRVATNEKLFF

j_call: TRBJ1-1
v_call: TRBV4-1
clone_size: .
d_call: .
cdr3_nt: TGCGCCAGCAGCCAAGATGAGGGTATGAACACTGAAGCTTTCTTT
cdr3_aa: CASSQDEGMNTEAFF

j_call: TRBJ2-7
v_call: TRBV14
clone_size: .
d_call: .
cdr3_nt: TGTGCCAGCTCCCGGTCGGGGTCCTACGAGCAGTACTTC
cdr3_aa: CASSRSGSYEQYF

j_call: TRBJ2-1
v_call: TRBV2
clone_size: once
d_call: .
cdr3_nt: TGTGCCAGCAGGGGGACTCTTCTCAATGAGCAGTTCTTC
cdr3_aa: CASRGTLLNEQFF

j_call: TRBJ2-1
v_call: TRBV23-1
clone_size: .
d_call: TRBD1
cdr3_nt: TGCGCCAGCAGGGGGGCGACAGGGTACAATGAGCAGTTCTTC
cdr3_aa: CASRGATGYNEQFF

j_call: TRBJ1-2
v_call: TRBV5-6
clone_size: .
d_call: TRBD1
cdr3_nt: TGTGCCAGCAGCAGACAGGGGGGTACCTATGGCTACACCTTC
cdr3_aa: CASSRQGGTYGYTF

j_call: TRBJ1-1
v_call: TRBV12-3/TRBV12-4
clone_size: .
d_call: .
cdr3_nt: TGTGCCAGCAGACCTGACAGTACCGAAGCTTTCTTT
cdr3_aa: CASRPDSTEAFF

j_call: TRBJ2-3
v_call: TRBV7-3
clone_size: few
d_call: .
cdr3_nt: TGTGCCAGCAGCTTAAGTTTCGGGGACACAGATACGCAGTATTTT
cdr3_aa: CASSLSFGDTDTQYF

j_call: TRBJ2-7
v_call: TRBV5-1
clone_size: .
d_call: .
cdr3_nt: TGCGCCAGCAGGACAAGCTACGAGCAGTACTTC
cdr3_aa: CASRTSYEQYF

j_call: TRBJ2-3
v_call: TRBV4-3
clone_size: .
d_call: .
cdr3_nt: TGCGCCAGCAGCCAAGGTTCCTATGCGCAGTATTTT
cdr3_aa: CASSQGSYAQYF

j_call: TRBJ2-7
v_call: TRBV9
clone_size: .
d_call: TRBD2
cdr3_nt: TGTGCCAGCAGCGCAGGACTAGCGGGCTACTACGAGCAGTACTTC
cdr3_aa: CASSAGLAGYYEQYF

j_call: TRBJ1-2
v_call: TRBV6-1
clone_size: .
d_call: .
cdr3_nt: TGTGCCAGCAGTGAAACCGGGGATGGCTACACCTTC
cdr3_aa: CASSETGDGYTF

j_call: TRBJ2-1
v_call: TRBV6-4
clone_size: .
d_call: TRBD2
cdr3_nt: TGTGCCAGCAGTGGACTAGCGGGGGGCAATGAGCAGTTCTTC
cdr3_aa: CASSGLAGGNEQFF

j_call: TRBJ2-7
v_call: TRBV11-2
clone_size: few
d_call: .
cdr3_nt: TGTGCCAGCAGCGCTCCGGGACTGACACCCTACGAGCAGTACTTC
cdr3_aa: CASSAPGLTPYEQYF

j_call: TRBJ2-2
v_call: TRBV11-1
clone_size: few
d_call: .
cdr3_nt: TGTGCCAGCAGCCAGCCCCCTAGCGGGGAGCTGTTTTTT
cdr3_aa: CASSQPPSGELFF

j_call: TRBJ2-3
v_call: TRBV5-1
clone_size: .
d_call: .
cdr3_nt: TGCGCCAGCAGCTTGGCGCCAAAAATCTATAGCACAGATACGCAGTATTTT
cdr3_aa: CASSLAPKIYSTDTQYF

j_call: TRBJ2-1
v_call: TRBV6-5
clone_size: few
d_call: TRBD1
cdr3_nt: TGTGCCAGCAGTCCAAGGACAGGGGGCTACAATGAGCAGTTCTTC
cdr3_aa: CASSPRTGGYNEQFF

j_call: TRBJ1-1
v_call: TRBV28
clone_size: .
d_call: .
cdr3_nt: TGTGCCAGCAGTAGTGTTGGGCAGGGTAATCGAGGGAACACTGAAGCTTTCTTT
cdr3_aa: CASSSVGQGNRGNTEAFF

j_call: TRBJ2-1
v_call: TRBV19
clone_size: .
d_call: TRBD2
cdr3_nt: TGTGCCAGTAGTATAATCAGCGGGGGGTTGAATGAGCAGTTCTTC
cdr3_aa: CASSIISGGLNEQFF

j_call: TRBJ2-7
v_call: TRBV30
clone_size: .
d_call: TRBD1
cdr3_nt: TGTGCCTGGCGTGACTTTCTAGGGACAGGGGGGGGCGAGCAGTACTTC
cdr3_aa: CAWRDFLGTGGGEQYF

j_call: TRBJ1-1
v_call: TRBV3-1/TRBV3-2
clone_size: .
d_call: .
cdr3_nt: TGTGCCAGCAGCCGATCGACAAACACTGAAGCTTTCTTT
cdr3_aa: CASSRSTNTEAFF

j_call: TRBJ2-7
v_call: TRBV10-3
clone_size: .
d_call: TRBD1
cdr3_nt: TGTGCCATCAGGAATAACTGGGACAGTCCCTACGAGCAGTACTTC
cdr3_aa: CAIRNNWDSPYEQYF

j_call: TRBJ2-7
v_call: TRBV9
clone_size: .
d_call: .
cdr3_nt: TGTGCCAGCAGCGTAGAGGATGGGGACTTTATCTACGAGCAGTACTTC
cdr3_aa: CASSVEDGDFIYEQYF

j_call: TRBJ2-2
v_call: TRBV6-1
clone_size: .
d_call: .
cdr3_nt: TGTGCCAGCAGTGAATTTCCCACAGGGTCTATCGCCGGGGAGCTGTTTTTT
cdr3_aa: CASSEFPTGSIAGELFF

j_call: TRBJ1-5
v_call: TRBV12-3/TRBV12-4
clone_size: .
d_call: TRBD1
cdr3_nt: TGTGCCAGCAGTTCCGACAGGGTGCAGCCCCAGCATTTT
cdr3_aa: CASSSDRVQPQHF

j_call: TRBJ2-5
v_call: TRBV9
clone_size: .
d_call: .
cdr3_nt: TGTGCCAGCAGCGTAGCTCCCCCACAGGGCGTCCAGTACTTC
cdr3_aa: CASSVAPPQGVQYF

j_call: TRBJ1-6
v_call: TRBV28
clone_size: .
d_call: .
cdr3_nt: TGTGCCAGCAGTTTATTGCCGCCCAGATCCTTTTCACCCCTCCACTTT
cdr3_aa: CASSLLPPRSFSPLHF

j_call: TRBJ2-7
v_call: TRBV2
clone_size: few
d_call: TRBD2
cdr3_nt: TGTGCCAGCAGTGAAAGACTAGCGATTTACGAGCAGTACTTC
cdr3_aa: CASSERLAIYEQYF